Listed below are T cell receptor beta chains from one sample, sequenced in a study of cytomegalovirus exposure and HLA in healthy donors. This table comes from immunoSEQ multiplex PCR, and its TCRdb copy is limited to in-frame clones, with some not included. The sample contains about 140,000 clones, about 66% of which appear only once. Sequencing was done on a sample of PBMCs. These receptors all stem from a male donor in good health and CMV-seronegative. Each CDR3 is given with its conserved first and last residue. Fields, in order: D gene, V gene, CDR3 protein. D genes are given only for firm matches.

d_gene: TRBD1
v_gene: TRBV19
CDR3aa: CASSPRGTGGITEAFF

d_gene: NA
v_gene: TRBV7-9
CDR3aa: CASSFRGEQFF

d_gene: TRBD2
v_gene: TRBV5-4
CDR3aa: CASSSPGLASYEQYF

d_gene: TRBD1
v_gene: TRBV5-4
CDR3aa: CASSLRYGQGGYGYTF

d_gene: NA
v_gene: TRBV29-1
CDR3aa: CSVGRVYEQYF

d_gene: NA
v_gene: TRBV18
CDR3aa: CASSPGSIPSYEQYF

d_gene: NA
v_gene: TRBV5-4
CDR3aa: CASSLGLGQTYEQYF

d_gene: NA
v_gene: TRBV6-5
CDR3aa: CASSAIPYAEAFF

d_gene: NA
v_gene: TRBV6-5
CDR3aa: CASRTPGSGNTIYF

d_gene: NA
v_gene: TRBV6-1
CDR3aa: CAGTRGKEPGNTIYF